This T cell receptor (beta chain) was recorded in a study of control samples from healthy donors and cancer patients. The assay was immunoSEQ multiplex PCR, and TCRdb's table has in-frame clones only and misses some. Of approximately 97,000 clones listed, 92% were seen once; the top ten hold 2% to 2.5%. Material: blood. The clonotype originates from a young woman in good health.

Here the CDR3 reads CASSEPSGDTTGELFF. CDR3 coding DNA: TGTGCCAGCAGTGAACCCTCGGGGGATACGACCGGGGAGCTGTTTTTT. This sequence joins TRBV28 and TRBJ2-2; TRBD2 is a possible D gene (6 bases). This CDR3 contains 16 residues. Deletions cut 5 bases from V and 5 bases from J, with 18 bases between. Germline loops: CDR1 MDHEN, CDR2 SYDVKM.